The T cell receptor (beta chain) described here comes from a study of Ad26.COV2.S vaccination and SARS-CoV-2 variants. Background on the study: Donor was in the COV1001 Ad26.COV2.S trial arm.

Regarding treatment: some 19 received Ad26.COV2.S at low or high dose, single or two shots; 5 received placebo; per-sample allocation not given. The study sampled participants on day 63 after the first vaccine or placebo injection. Germline lookup yields CDR1 MNHNY and CDR2 SVGAGI (reference sequence). The length of the CDR3 is 16 residues. Trimming left V 0 bases short and J 3 bases short, with 15 bases between. Note on this clone: Its antigen is unknown.

The table came from immunoSEQ multiplex PCR; TCRdb's copy has only in-frame clones and leaves some out. The sample has 400,000 to 450,000 clones; 80% to 95% are singletons. Whole-study results and caveats: Analyses of TCR breadth and depth may have underestimated total T cell responses.

The sequence was collected from a person aged 18 to 59 who received the Ad26.COV2.S COVID-19 vaccine or a placebo. The chain links TRBV6-6 to TRBJ2-7; D may be TRBD2 (5 bases). Sequences were derived from peripheral blood, sampled in a trial of Ad26.COV2.S vaccine versus placebo. CDR3 sequence (DNA): TGTGCCAGCAGTTACTCTGTCGGCCGGGAAGGCTACGAGCAGTACTTC. Its translation: CASSYSVGREGYEQYF.